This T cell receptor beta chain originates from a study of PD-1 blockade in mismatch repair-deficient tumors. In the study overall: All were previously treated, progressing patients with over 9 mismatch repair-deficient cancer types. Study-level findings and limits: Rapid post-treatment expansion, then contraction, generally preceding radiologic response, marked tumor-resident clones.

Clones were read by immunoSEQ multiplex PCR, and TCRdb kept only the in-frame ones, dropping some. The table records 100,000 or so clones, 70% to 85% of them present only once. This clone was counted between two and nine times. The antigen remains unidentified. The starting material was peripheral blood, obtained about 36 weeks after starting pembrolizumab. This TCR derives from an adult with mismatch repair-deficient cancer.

CDR3 DNA sequence: TGTGCCAGCAGCCTCCCGGGGCCCAATCAGCCCCAGCATTTT. Amino acid sequence: CASSLPGPNQPQHF. This chain connects TRBV7-9 to TRBJ1-5; TRBD1 might be the D (5 bases). V was pared by 5 bases and J by 3 bases, with 11 bases between. The CDR3 runs to 14 residues. Germline loops: CDR1 SEHNR, CDR2 FQNEAQ (reference sequence).